This TCR beta chain was sequenced during a study of neurological immune-mediated disorders. TCRdb reprocessed the 5' RACE reads with MiXCR, giving one entry per CDR3 protein. In the table there are 55,000 to 65,000 distinct CDR3 sequences, over 3.5% of which are singletons. This clonotype was seen repeatedly, ten times or more. Trimming at V came to 3 bases and at J to 10 bases, leaving 3 bases not matched to a gene. The CDR3 contains 13 residues. The germline V gene encodes CDR1 MGHDK and CDR2 SYGVNS. The chain links TRBV25-1 to TRBJ1-4, with 9 bases lining up with TRBD1. Sequencing used PBMCs. This TCR derives from a woman in her forties or fifties with multiple sclerosis. DNA of the CDR3: TGTGCCAGCAGTGACTCGGACAGGGGAAAACTGTTTTTT. Residues: CASSDSDRGKLFF.